This T cell receptor beta chain was sequenced in a study of regulatory and conventional T cells in RAG deficiency. The repertoire was sequenced with immunoSEQ multiplex PCR; TCRdb's copy has only in-frame clones and lacks some. This sample yields about 30,000 clones, of which approximately 96% are seen a single time; 0.3% to 0.45% belongs to the top ten. Conventional CD4+ T cells were sorted from blood as CD25-low CD127-high cells. On this clone itself: This sample also contains other DNA sequences that code for the same CDR3.

The CDR3 totals 16 residues. Germline V gene lookup returns CDR1 SGHNT and CDR2 YENEEA. V shed 5 bases and J shed 2 bases, with 18 bases lying between them. This same sample was also taken into another study, of regulatory T cells. That source adds: Primers: 52 TRBV forward and 13 TRBJ reverse.

Sequenced material: CD25- CD4+ T cells sorted from blood. This rearrangement joins TRBV11-3 to TRBJ1-1; D gene unclear. This TCR was recovered from a human donor in good health. In DNA, the CDR3 is TGTGCCAGCAGCGGCCCTCACGGAGGCGGAAACACTGAAGCTTTCTTT. Translation gives CASSGPHGGGNTEAFF.